The 14 T cell receptor beta chains in this list originate from one sample, sequenced in a study of identical twins. TCRdb re-analysed the 5' RACE reads in MiXCR, keeping a single row per CDR3 protein. Of 450,000 or so distinct CDR3 sequences listed, approximately 15% were seen once; the top ten hold roughly 0.5%. This same sample was also part of a study on yellow fever vaccine responses in identical twins.

The sample was CD4+ T cells sorted from blood. Source of these receptors: a woman between 18 and 30 years old in good health.

This clonotype was counted between two and nine times. The genes are TRBV10-3 and TRBJ1-1; weak D call: TRBD1 (5 bases). Germline CDR1 reads ENHRY; CDR2 reads SYGVKD. V dropped 10 bases and J dropped 4 bases, with 16 bases sitting between them. This CDR3 is 13 amino acids long. CDR3 nucleotide sequence: TGTGCCACCCGGGAAGGGGCCGGCACTGAAGCTTTCTTT. It is translated as CATREGAGTEAFF.

V gene TRBV7-2 combines with J gene TRBJ2-7; 9 bases agree with TRBD2. With V trimmed by 0 bases and J by 0 bases, 3 bases remained unmatched. This CDR3 spans 16 amino acids. The V gene's germline CDR1 is SGHTA and CDR2 FQGNSA. The chain's CDR3 is CASSLASGSYSYEQYF. The CDR3 nucleotides read TGTGCCAGCAGCTTAGCTAGCGGGAGCTACTCCTACGAGCAGTACTTC. The variable domain in full, completed from reference TRBV7-2 and TRBJ2-7, reads GAGVSQSPSNKVTEKGKDVELRCDPISGHTALYWYRQSLGQGLEFLIYFQGNSAPDKSGLPSDRFSAERTGGSVSTLTIQRTQQEDSAVYLCASSLASGSYSYEQYFGPGTRLTVT.

The chain has TRBV10-2 and TRBJ2-5; D is undetermined. Germline assignment: CDR1 WSHSY and CDR2 SAAADI. The V gene lost 0 bases and the J gene lost 7 bases, with 3 bases spanning the gap. The CDR3 has 11 amino acids. CDR3 amino acids: CASSESRTQYF. The DNA of the CDR3 is TGCGCCAGCAGTGAGTCGCGGACCCAGTACTTC.

The chain recombines TRBV5-1 with TRBJ2-1, with 8 bases that match TRBD2. With V trimmed by 1 base and J by 4 bases, 1 base remained unmatched. The CDR3 spans 14 residues. CDR1 SGHRS and CDR2 YFSETQ come from the germline V gene. The CDR3 region has the DNA TGCGCCAGCAGCTTGCCGGGGGGGTACAATGAGCAGTTCTTC. Translating it yields CASSLPGGYNEQFF.

V usage is TRBV28 and J usage is TRBJ2-7, with a possible D match to TRBD2 (6 bases). V gave up 2 bases and J gave up 8 bases, with 10 bases separating them. CDR3 length: 12 residues. Germline CDR1 and CDR2: MDHEN and SYDVKM. CDR3 sequence reads: CASSLAGLKQYF. In nucleotides, the CDR3 is TGTGCCAGCAGTTTAGCGGGGCTCAAGCAGTACTTC.

The chain has TRBV11-3 and TRBJ2-1; 7 bases line up with TRBD2. CDR3 length: 15 amino acids. The germline V gene has CDR1 SGHNT and CDR2 YENEEA. The ends lost 1 base at V and 5 bases at J; junction bases unmatched: 5. CDR3 amino acids: CASSLGSGNNNEQFF. CDR3 bases: TGTGCCAGCAGCTTAGGGAGCGGGAATAACAATGAGCAGTTCTTC. The full variable domain, its missing parts supplied by reference TRBV11-3 and TRBJ2-1, is EAGVVQSPRYKIIEKKQPVAFWCNPISGHNTLYWYLQNLGQGPELLIRYENEEAVDDSQLPKDRFSAERLKGVDSTLKIQPAELGDSAVYLCASSLGSGNNNEQFFGPGTRLTVL.

In its sample, this clonotype was seen a few times. The V gene is TRBV6-2 or TRBV6-3, the J gene TRBJ2-1; 12 bases fit TRBD2. Germline V CDR1 and CDR2: MNHEY, SVGEGT. V shed 7 bases, J shed 4 bases, and the junction held 5 bases outside the gene matches. CDR3 length: 15 residues. The CDR3, as DNA: TGTGCCAGCACCGTGACTAGCGGGAGATACAATGAGCAGTTCTTC. It encodes CASTVTSGRYNEQFF.

The chain carries TRBV9 and TRBJ2-5; no clear D. Germline V gene sequence: CDR1 SGDLS, CDR2 YYNGEE. The CDR3 is made up of 14 amino acids. Between the trimmed V and J ends, which lost 4 bases and 2 bases, there was a span of 12 bases. CDR3 protein: CASSHTGFQETQYF. For the CDR3, the DNA is TGTGCCAGCAGCCATACTGGATTTCAAGAGACCCAGTACTTC. The full variable domain, rest sourced from reference TRBV9 and TRBJ2-5, is DSGVTQTPKHLITATGQRVTLRCSPRSGDLSVYWYQQSLDQGLQFLIQYYNGEERAKGNILERFSAQQFPDLHSELNLSSLELGDSALYFCASSHTGFQETQYFGPGTRLLVL.

This clonotype was detected only a few times. The gene calls are TRBV20-1 and TRBJ2-3, with 7 bases aligning to TRBD2. This CDR3 spans 14 amino acids. CDR1 is DFQATT and CDR2 is SNEGSKA in the germline V gene (reference sequence). Germline trimming cut 6 bases from V and 0 bases from J; bases unmatched to any gene: 6. CDR3 loop: CSAPLAASTDTQYF. The CDR3 nucleotides read TGCAGTGCCCCTCTAGCGGCTAGCACAGATACGCAGTATTTT.

This clonotype was picked up a small number of times. The chain uses TRBV5-1 and TRBJ2-5; no clear D. This CDR3 contains 15 residues. V lost 0 bases, J lost 5 bases, and 14 bases lay in between. CDR1 SGHRS and CDR2 YFSETQ come from the germline V gene. This CDR3 reads CASSLESGAGETQYF. CDR3 sequence (DNA): TGCGCCAGCAGCTTGGAGTCAGGTGCTGGGGAGACCCAGTACTTC.

The chain carries TRBV6-1 and TRBJ1-2; D gene unclear. The germline V and J ends were trimmed by 2 bases and 3 bases, with 7 bases remaining between them. The CDR3 length is 13 residues. Per germline, CDR1 MNHNS and CDR2 SASEGT. CDR3 nucleotides: TGTGCCAGCAGTGAAAAGGTTTACTATGGCTACACCTTC. This encodes CASSEKVYYGYTF.

The chain links TRBV28 to TRBJ1-1; D remains ambiguous. CDR3 length: 11 residues. V lost 10 bases to trimming and J lost 1 base, with 7 bases between them. Germline loops: CDR1 MDHEN, CDR2 SYDVKM. This CDR3 is CATQGNTEAFF. The CDR3, as DNA: TGTGCCACTCAAGGGAACACTGAAGCTTTCTTT.

V and J are TRBV29-1 and TRBJ2-5; 8 positions match TRBD2. This CDR3 contains 13 residues. V lost 8 bases, J lost 5 bases, and 10 bases stayed unmatched. Germline loops: CDR1 SQVTM, CDR2 ANQGSEA. CDR3 nucleotides: TGCAGCTTCGCGGGACTAGGGGGGGAGACCCAGTACTTC. Translated, it gives CSFAGLGGETQYF.

In this sample, this clonotype turned up many times. The CDR3 DNA reads TGTGCCAGCAGTGAATACGGTACCGGGGAGCTGTTTTTT. Its protein is CASSEYGTGELFF. The rearrangement joins TRBV25-1 to TRBJ2-2, with no clear D. Germline CDR1 is MGHDK and CDR2 is SYGVNS. The V end was cut by 0 bases, the J end by 5 bases, with 4 bases between. CDR3 size: 13 residues.